This T cell receptor beta chain was recovered during a study of blood T cell repertoires in COVID-19. Study details: The United States, Italy and Spain were the sources of the acute and convalescent COVID-19 samples. PBMCs, B-cell-depleted T cells, or T cells provided the cDNA or gDNA that made up the material.

Germline V gene sequence: CDR1 MNHEY, CDR2 SVGAGI. The CDR3 totals 13 residues. Sequencing was performed with immunoSEQ multiplex PCR; in TCRdb, only in-frame clones are kept and a portion is missing. The table shows about 200,000 clones, with roughly 81% occurring only once. This chain joins TRBV6-5 and TRBJ1-6; 9 nucleotides align to TRBD1. The TCR sequence derives from a woman older than 75 with acute or convalescent COVID-19. The sequenced sample was peripheral blood. CDR3 bases: TGTGCAAAGGGGGACAGGGAGGAATCACCCCTCCACTTT. Protein sequence: CAKGDREESPLHF.